This T cell receptor beta chain originates from a study of blood T cell repertoires in COVID-19. In the study overall: The analysed material was cDNA or gDNA that came from T cells, B-cell-depleted T cells, or PBMCs.

Data came from immunoSEQ multiplex PCR; TCRdb stores just in-frame clones and leaves some out. Found here are 300,000 to 400,000 clones, over 80% of them singletons; the top ten hold just over 9.5%. CDR1 and CDR2 (germline): SGHRS, YFSETQ. The CDR3 covers 16 residues. V shed 4 bases and J shed 4 bases, with 19 bases lying between them. Sequenced: peripheral blood. The source of this sequence is a man under 40 with COVID-19, enrolled during active disease. The rearrangement uses TRBV5-1 and TRBJ2-3; D is perhaps TRBD2 (5 bases). The CDR3 is CASSLRTLGSPDTQYF. The DNA for the CDR3 is TGCGCCAGCAGCCTGCGGACCCTAGGGAGCCCAGATACGCAGTATTTT.